This T cell receptor beta chain was captured in a study of CD8 T cells in ankylosing spondylitis. A note on this clonotype: The target antigen is unknown.

Study-wide findings and caveats: For ankylosing spondylitis blood, a TCR beta motif of under 10 highly homologous variants appeared characteristic. Prior work had noted some motif variants in reactive arthritis blood and synovial fluid. CD8+ disease-linked clones were present at relatively low frequencies in blood.

TCRdb ran MiXCR on the 5' RACE reads and lists one entry per CDR3 protein. This table has roughly 250,000 distinct CDR3 sequences, roughly 8.6% appearing once. The germline V gene has CDR1 LGHNA and CDR2 YNFKEQ. The CDR3 sequence is 13 residues long. V was pared by 9 bases and J by 4 bases, with 13 bases between. The specimen was blood, either unsorted or a sorted T cell fraction (not recorded which). This clonotype was sampled from a male donor with ankylosing spondylitis or in good health (not recorded which). The chain is built from TRBV4-2 and TRBJ2-1; D possibly uses TRBD1 or TRBD2 (5 bases each). The CDR3 spells CARGPGLYNEQFF. The CDR3 DNA follows: TGTGCCAGGGGCCCGGGGCTTTACAATGAGCAGTTCTTC.